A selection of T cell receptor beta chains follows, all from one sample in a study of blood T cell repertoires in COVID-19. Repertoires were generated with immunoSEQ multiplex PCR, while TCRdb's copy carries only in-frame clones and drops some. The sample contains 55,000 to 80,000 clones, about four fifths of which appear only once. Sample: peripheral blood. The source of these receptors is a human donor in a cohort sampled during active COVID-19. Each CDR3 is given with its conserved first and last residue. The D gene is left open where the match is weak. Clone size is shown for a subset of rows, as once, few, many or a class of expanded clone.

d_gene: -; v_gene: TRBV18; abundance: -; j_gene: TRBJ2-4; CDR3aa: CASSPPAKGETGSKNIQYF; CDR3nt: TGTGCCAGCTCACCACCCGCAAAGGGGGAGACTGGGTCCAAAAACATTCAGTACTTC
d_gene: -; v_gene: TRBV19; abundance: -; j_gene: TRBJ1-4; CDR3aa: CASSMARSTKDEKLFF; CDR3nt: TGTGCCAGTAGTATGGCGAGGTCTACCAAGGATGAAAAACTGTTTTTT
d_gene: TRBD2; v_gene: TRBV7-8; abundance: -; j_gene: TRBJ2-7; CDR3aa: CASSRGLAGEQYF; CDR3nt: TGTGCCAGCAGCAGAGGACTAGCTGGCGAGCAGTACTTC
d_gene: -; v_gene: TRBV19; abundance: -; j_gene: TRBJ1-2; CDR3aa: CASSIFKGPGERSF; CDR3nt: TGTGCCAGTAGTATCTTCAAGGGGCCGGGAGAGAGGTCCTTC
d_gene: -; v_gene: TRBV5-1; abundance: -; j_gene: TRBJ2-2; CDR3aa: CASLDSAQGTGELFF; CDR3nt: TGCGCCAGCTTGGACAGCGCCCAGGGGACCGGGGAGCTGTTTTTT
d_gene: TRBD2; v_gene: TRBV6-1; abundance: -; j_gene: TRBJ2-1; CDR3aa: CASSVGTTPGYNEQFF; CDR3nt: TGTGCCAGCAGTGTAGGGACTACCCCGGGCTACAATGAGCAGTTCTTC
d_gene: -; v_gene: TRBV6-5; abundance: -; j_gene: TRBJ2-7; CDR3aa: CASKAGPTYEQYF; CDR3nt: TGTGCCAGCAAGGCAGGGCCGACCTACGAGCAGTACTTC
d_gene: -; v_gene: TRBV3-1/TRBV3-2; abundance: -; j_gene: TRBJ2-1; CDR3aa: CASSQDDREQFF; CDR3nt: TGTGCCAGCAGCCAAGATGACAGGGAGCAGTTCTTC
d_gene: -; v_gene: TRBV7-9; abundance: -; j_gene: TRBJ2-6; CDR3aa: CASSLFRGSGANVLTF; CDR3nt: TGTGCCAGCAGCTTATTCCGGGGATCTGGGGCCAACGTCCTGACTTTC
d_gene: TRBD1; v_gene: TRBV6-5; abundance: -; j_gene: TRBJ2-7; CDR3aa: CASTPWPGQSYEQYF; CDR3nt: TGTGCCAGCACCCCATGGCCGGGACAGAGCTACGAGCAGTACTTC
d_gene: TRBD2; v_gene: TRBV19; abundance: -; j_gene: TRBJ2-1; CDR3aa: CASSIGPAGEFNEQFF; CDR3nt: TGTGCCAGTAGTATTGGACCAGCGGGAGAGTTCAATGAGCAGTTCTTC
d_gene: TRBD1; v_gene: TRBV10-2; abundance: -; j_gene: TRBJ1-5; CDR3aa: CASSSRQGSNQPQHF; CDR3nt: TGCGCCAGCAGTTCCCGACAGGGGAGCAATCAGCCCCAGCATTTT
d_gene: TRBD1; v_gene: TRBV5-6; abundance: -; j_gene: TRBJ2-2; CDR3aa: CASSFGTEGGELFF; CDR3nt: TGTGCCAGCAGCTTCGGGACAGAGGGCGGGGAGCTGTTTTTT
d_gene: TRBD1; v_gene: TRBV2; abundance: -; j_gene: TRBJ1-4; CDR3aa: CASSFRQGKNEKLFF; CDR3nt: TGTGCCAGCAGTTTTCGACAGGGGAAAAATGAAAAACTGTTTTTT
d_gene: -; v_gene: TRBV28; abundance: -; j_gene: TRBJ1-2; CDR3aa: CASSSGYGYTF; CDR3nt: TGTGCCAGCAGTTCAGGTTATGGCTACACCTTC
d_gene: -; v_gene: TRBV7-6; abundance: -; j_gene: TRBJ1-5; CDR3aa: CASSLGQGNSNQPQHF; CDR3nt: TGTGCCAGCAGCTTAGGGCAGGGAAATAGCAATCAGCCCCAGCATTTT
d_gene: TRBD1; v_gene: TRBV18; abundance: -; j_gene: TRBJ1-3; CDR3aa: CASSPPGQGAGNTIYF; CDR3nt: TGTGCCAGCTCACCACCGGGACAGGGGGCCGGAAACACCATATATTTT
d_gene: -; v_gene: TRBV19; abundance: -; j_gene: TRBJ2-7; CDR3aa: CASRDTGTLYEQYF; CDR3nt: TGTGCCAGTAGGGACACCGGGACACTCTACGAGCAGTACTTC
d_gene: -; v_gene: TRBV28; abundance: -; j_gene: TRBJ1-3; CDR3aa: CASTPAGETIYF; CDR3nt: TGTGCCAGCACCCCGGCGGGGGAAACCATATATTTT
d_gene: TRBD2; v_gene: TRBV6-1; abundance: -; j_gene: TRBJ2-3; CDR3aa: CASSEGRTSGGKDTQYF; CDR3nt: TGTGCCAGCAGTGAAGGGAGGACTAGCGGGGGGAAAGATACGCAGTATTTT
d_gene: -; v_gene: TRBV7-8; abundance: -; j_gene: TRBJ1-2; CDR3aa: CASSRRVVAGNYGYTF; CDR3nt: TGTGCCAGCAGCCGGAGGGTGGTCGCAGGAAACTATGGCTACACCTTC
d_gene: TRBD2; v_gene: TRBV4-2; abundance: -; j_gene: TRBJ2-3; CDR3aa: CASSPHGGAADTQYF; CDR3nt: TGTGCCAGCAGCCCCCACGGGGGGGCCGCAGATACGCAGTATTTT
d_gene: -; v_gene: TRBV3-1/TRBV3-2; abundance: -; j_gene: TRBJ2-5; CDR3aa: CASGSGETQYF; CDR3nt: TGTGCCAGCGGGAGCGGCGAGACCCAGTACTTC
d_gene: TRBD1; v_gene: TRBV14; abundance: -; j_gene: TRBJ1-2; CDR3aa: CASSQDRGQGGTF; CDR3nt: TGTGCCAGCAGCCAAGATCGGGGACAGGGAGGGACCTTC
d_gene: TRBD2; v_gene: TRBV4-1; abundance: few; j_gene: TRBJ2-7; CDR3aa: CASSPEREMRSEQYF; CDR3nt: TGCGCCAGCAGCCCCGAGCGGGAGATGCGAAGTGAGCAGTACTTC
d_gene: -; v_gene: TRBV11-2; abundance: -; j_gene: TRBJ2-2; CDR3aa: CASSQSGLANTGELFF; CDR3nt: TGTGCCAGCAGCCAGTCAGGTTTGGCGAACACCGGGGAGCTGTTTTTT
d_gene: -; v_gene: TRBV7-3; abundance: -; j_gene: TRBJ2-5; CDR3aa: CASSLQAGETQYF; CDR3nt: TGTGCCAGCAGCTTACAGGCGGGGGAGACCCAGTACTTC
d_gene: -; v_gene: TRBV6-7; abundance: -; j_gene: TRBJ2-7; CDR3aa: CASSYKLLF; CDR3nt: TGTGCCAGCAGTTACAAACTGCTCTTC
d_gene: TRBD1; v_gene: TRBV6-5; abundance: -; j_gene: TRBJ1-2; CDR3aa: CARDRGVYGYTF; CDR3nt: TGTGCCAGGGACAGGGGCGTCTATGGCTACACCTTC